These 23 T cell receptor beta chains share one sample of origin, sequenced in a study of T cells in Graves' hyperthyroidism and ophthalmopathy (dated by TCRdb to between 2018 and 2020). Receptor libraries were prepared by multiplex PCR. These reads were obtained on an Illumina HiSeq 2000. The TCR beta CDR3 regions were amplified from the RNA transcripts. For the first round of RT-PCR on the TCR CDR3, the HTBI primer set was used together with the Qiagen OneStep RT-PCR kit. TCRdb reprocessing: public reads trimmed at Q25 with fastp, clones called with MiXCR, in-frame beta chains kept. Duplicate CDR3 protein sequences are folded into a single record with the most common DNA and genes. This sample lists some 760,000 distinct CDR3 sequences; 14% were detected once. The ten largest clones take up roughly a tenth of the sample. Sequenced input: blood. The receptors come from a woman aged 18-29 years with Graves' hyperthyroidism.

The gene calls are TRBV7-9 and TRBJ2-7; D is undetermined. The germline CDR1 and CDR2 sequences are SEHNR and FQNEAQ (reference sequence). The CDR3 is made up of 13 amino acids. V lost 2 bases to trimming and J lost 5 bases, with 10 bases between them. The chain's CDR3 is CASSLRVLHEQYF. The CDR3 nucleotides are TGTGCCAGCAGCTTAAGGGTCCTCCACGAGCAGTACTTC.

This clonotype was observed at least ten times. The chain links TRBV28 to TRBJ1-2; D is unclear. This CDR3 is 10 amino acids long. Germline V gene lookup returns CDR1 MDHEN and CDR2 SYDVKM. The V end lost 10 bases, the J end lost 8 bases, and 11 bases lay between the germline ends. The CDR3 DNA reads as TGTGCCACCGGAGTTGGCGGCTACACCTTC. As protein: CATGVGGYTF.

For the CDR3, the DNA is TGTGCCAGTAGTGGGTGGGGGGCTTCCTACAATGAGCAGTTCTTC. Its protein is CASSGWGASYNEQFF. J is TRBJ2-1 and V is TRBV19, with D perhaps being TRBD1 or TRBD2 (6 bases each). The CDR3 sequence is 15 residues long. V lost 5 bases, J lost 1 base, and 12 bases lay in between. Germline V gene data show CDR1 as LNHDA and CDR2 as SQIVND (reference sequence).

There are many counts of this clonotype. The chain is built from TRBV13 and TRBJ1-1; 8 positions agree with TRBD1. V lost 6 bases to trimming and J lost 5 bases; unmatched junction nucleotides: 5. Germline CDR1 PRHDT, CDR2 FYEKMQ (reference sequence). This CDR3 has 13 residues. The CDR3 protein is CASRYRGETEAFF. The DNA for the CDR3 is TGTGCCAGCAGGTACAGGGGGGAAACTGAAGCTTTCTTT.

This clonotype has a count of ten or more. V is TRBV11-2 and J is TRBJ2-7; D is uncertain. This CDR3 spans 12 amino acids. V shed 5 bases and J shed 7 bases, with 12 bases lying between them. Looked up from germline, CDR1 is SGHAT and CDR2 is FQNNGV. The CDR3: CASSQEMREQYF. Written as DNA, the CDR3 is TGTGCCAGCAGCCAGGAAATGCGGGAGCAGTACTTC.

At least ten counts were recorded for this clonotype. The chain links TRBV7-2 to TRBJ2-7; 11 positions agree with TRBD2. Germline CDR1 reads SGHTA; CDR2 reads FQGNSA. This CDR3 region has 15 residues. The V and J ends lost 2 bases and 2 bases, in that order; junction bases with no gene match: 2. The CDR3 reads CASSLRLAGPYEQYF. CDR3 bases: TGTGCCAGCAGCTTAAGACTAGCGGGACCCTACGAGCAGTACTTC.

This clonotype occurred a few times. The CDR3 DNA reads TGTGCCAGCAGTTTCTTAGGGGCCAACGTCCTGACTTTC. This codes for CASSFLGANVLTF. V usage is TRBV28 and J usage is TRBJ2-6; D not certain. CDR1 MDHEN and CDR2 SYDVKM come from the germline V gene. This CDR3 is 13 amino acids long. V gave up 3 bases and J gave up 4 bases, with 4 bases separating them.

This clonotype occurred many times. CDR3 sequence: CSVATEGETQYF. The CDR3 DNA follows: TGCAGCGTGGCTACGGAAGGAGAGACCCAGTACTTC. The chain recombines TRBV29-1 with TRBJ2-5; D remains ambiguous. The CDR3 extends over 12 amino acids. Germline lookup yields CDR1 SQVTM and CDR2 ANQGSEA. The V end was cut by 6 bases, the J end by 4 bases, with 12 bases between.

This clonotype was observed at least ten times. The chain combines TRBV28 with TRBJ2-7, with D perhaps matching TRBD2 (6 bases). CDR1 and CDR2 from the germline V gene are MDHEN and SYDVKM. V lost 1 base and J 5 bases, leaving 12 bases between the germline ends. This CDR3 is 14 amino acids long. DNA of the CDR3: TGTGCCAGCAGTTTATCCCGGGGGATAAACGAGCAGTACTTC. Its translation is CASSLSRGINEQYF.

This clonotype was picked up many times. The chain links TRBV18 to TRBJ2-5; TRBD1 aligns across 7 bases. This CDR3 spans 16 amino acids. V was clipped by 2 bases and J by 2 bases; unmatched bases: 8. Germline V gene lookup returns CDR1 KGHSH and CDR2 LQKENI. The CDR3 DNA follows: TGTGCCAGCTCACCATATTCGGGACAGAGACAAGAGACCCAGTACTTC. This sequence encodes CASSPYSGQRQETQYF.

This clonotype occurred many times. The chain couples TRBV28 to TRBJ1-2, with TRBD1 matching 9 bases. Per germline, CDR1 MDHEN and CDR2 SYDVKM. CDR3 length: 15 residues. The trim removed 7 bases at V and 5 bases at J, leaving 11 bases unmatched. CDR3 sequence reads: CASTRTGASSYGYTF. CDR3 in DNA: TGTGCCAGCACCCGGACAGGGGCTTCCTCTTATGGCTACACCTTC.

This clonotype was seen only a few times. The CDR3 region is CSVSDWKTSYNEQFF. CDR3 sequence (DNA): TGCAGTGTTTCGGACTGGAAAACCTCCTACAATGAGCAGTTCTTC. The chain is built from TRBV20-1 and TRBJ2-1, with D maybe TRBD2 (5 bases). V was clipped by 7 bases and J by 0 bases, with 16 bases between them. The CDR3 sequence is 15 residues long. CDR1 and CDR2 from the germline V gene are DFQATT and SNEGSKA (reference sequence).

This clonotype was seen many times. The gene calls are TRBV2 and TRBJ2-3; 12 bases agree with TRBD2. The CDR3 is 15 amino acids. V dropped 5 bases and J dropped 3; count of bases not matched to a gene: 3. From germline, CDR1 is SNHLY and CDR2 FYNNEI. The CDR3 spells CASSLTSGSTDTQYF. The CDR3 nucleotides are TGTGCCAGCAGTCTGACTAGCGGGAGTACAGATACGCAGTATTTT.

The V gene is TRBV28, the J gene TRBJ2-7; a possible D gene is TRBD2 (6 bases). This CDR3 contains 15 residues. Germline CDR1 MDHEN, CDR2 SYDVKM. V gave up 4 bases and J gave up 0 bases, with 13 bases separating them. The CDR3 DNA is TGTGCCAGCAGTTCCCCGGGACTTCCCTCCTACGAGCAGTACTTC. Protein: CASSSPGLPSYEQYF.

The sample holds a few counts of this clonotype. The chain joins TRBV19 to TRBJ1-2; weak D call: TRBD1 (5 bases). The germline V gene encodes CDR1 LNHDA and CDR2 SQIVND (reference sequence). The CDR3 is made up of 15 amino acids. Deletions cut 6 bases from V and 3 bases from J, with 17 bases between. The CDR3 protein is CASSDGTSRDYGYTF. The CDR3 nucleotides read TGTGCCAGTAGCGACGGGACCTCCAGGGACTATGGCTACACCTTC.

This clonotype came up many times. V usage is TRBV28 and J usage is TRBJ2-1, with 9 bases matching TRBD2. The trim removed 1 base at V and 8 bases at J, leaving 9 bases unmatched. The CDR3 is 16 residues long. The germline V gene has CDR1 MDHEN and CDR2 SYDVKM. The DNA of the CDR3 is TGTGCCAGCAGTTTATCCGGACTAGCGCGTGGTGATGAGCAGTTCTTC. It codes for CASSLSGLARGDEQFF.

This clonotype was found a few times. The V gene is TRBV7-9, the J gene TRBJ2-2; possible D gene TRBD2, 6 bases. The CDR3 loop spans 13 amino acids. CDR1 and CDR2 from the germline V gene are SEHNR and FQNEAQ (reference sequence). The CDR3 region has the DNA TGTGCTATCGCCGGGGGTAACACCGGGGAGCTGTTTTTT. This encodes CAIAGGNTGELFF.

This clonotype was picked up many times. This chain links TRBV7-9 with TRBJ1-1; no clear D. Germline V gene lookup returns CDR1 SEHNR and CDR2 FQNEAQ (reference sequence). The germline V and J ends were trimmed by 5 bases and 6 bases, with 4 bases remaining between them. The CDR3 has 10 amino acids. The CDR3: CASSASEAFF. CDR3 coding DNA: TGTGCCAGCAGCGCATCTGAAGCTTTCTTT.

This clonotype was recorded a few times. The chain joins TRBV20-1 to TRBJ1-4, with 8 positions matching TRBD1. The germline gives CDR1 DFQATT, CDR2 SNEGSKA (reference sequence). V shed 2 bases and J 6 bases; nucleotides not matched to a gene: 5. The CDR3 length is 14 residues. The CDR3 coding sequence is TGCAGTGCTAGATGGCAGGGGGCGGATGAAAAACTGTTTTTT. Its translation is CSARWQGADEKLFF.

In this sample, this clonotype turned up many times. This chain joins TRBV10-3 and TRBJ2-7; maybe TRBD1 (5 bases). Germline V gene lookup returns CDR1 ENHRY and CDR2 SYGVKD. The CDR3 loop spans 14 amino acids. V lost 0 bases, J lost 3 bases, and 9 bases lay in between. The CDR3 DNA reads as TGTGCCATCAGTGAGTCTGCAGGGCTCTACGAGCAGTACTTC. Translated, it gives CAISESAGLYEQYF.

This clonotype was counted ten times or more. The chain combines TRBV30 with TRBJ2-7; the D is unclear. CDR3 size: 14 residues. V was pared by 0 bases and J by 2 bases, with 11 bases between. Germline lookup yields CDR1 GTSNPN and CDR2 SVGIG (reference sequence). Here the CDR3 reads CAWSVPMKAYEQYF. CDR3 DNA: TGTGCCTGGAGTGTCCCCATGAAAGCCTACGAGCAGTACTTC. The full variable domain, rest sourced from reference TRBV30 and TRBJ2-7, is SQTIHQWPATLVQPVGSPLSLECTVEGTSNPNLYWYRQAAGRGLQLLFYSVGIGQISSEVPQNLSASRPQDRQFILSSKKLLLSDSGFYLCAWSVPMKAYEQYFGPGTRLTVT.

The CDR3 DNA reads as TGTGCCAGCAGTGAAACCGGAGGGTCGGCAGGGCGGTACGAGCAGTACTTC. Translating gives CASSETGGSAGRYEQYF. This sequence joins TRBV6-4 and TRBJ2-7; the D gene is possibly TRBD2 (6 bases). V dropped 3 bases and J dropped 4 bases, with 22 bases sitting between them. Germline V gene data show CDR1 as MRHNA and CDR2 as SNTAGT. There are 17 residues in the CDR3.

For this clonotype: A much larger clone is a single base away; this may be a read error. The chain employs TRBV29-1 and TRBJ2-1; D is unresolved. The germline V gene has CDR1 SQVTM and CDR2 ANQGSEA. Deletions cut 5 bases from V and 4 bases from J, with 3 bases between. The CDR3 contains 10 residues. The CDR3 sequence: CSVWYNEQFF. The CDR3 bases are TGCAGCGTTTGGTACAATGAGCAGTTCTTC.